These 17 T cell receptor beta chains came from one sample sequenced in a study of beta chain features in type 1 diabetes. General study results and limits: TCRB CDR3 length was moderately but significantly reduced in all four CD4+ subsets of Type 1 diabetes patients.

Their antigens are not known. The authors reverse transcribed all of the isolated RNA, so sequencing captured expressed TCRB transcripts. This table comes from immunoSEQ multiplex PCR, and its TCRdb copy is limited to in-frame clones, with some not included. This table holds some 660,000 clones, about 14% found once. Sequencing was done on a sample of naive CD4+ T cells from blood. Receptors were obtained from a man between 18 and 35 years old with type 1 diabetes.

V usage is TRBV6-5 and J usage is TRBJ1-3; a weak D match, TRBD1 (5 bases). The CDR3 is made up of 15 amino acids. Germline V gene sequence: CDR1 MNHEY, CDR2 SVGAGI. V was shortened by 6 bases and J by 0 bases, with 12 bases between the two germline ends. The CDR3 sequence: CASRATVFSGNTIYF. The CDR3 DNA reads TGTGCCAGCAGAGCGACAGTGTTCTCTGGAAACACCATATATTTT.

The rearrangement links TRBV6-6 to TRBJ2-6, with TRBD1 as a possible D gene (5 bases). This CDR3 has 13 residues. V lost 11 bases and J 1 base, leaving 9 bases between the germline ends. From germline, CDR1 is MNHNY and CDR2 SVGAGI (reference sequence). The CDR3 bases are TGTGCCGCCAAGGGGTCTGGGGCCAACGTCCTGACTTTC. Its protein is CAAKGSGANVLTF.

This clone was counted a few times. This sequence joins TRBV4-3 and TRBJ2-5, with D perhaps TRBD2 (7 bases). This CDR3 is 15 amino acids long. Germline V gene sequence: CDR1 LGHNA, CDR2 YSLEER. Trimming took off 2 bases at V and 5 bases at J, with 15 bases between the two ends. CDR3 loop: CASSQYLGGHETQYF. The CDR3 DNA reads TGCGCCAGCAGCCAATACCTCGGGGGGCATGAGACCCAGTACTTC.

The CDR3 bases are TGTGCCACCAGCAGGGTCGGGGGGCAGAATTCACCCCTCCACTTT. It is translated as CATSRVGGQNSPLHF. The chain couples TRBV15 to TRBJ1-6; TRBD1 is a possible D gene (6 bases). Germline V CDR1 and CDR2: LNHNV, YYDKDF (reference sequence). V gave up 3 bases and J gave up 7 bases, with 13 bases separating them. The CDR3 runs to 15 residues.

This chain links TRBV5-1 with TRBJ2-3; D is uncertain. There are 16 residues in the CDR3. The germline V and J ends were trimmed by 0 bases and 7 bases, with 18 bases remaining between them. CDR1 is SGHRS and CDR2 is YFSETQ in the germline V gene. The CDR3 bases are TGCGCCAGCAGCTTGGATGCAGCCCTCATGGGCCATACGCAGTATTTT. Residues: CASSLDAALMGHTQYF.

The V call is TRBV7-9, the J call TRBJ2-4; unclear D gene. Germline loops: CDR1 SEHNR, CDR2 FQNEAQ (reference sequence). This CDR3 is 15 amino acids long. V gave up 2 bases and J gave up 0 bases, with 8 bases separating them. CDR3 sequence: CASSLLNLAKNIQYF. In nucleotides, the CDR3 is TGTGCCAGCAGCTTACTGAACTTAGCCAAAAACATTCAGTACTTC.

There are a few counts of this clone. The rearrangement links TRBV5-1 to TRBJ2-3; TRBD1 agrees at 8 bases. Trimming cost V 0 bases and J 10 bases; bases outside gene matches: 7. CDR3 size: 14 residues. Looked up from germline, CDR1 is SGHRS and CDR2 is YFSETQ. CDR3 in DNA: TGCGCCAGCAGCTTGGGGCAGGGGGCTGGAGCGCAGTATTTT. Its protein product is CASSLGQGAGAQYF.

The chain links TRBV7-9 to TRBJ1-1, with D hard to call. The germline V and J ends were trimmed by 9 bases and 7 bases, with 15 bases remaining between them. The CDR3 loop spans 12 amino acids. Germline CDR1 and CDR2: SEHNR and FQNEAQ (reference sequence). DNA of the CDR3: TGTGCCAGTAAACCGGAACACAATGAAGCTTTCTTT. Residues: CASKPEHNEAFF. The complete variable domain, with remaining parts taken from reference TRBV7-9 and TRBJ1-1, reads DTGVSQNPRHKITKRGQNVTFRCDPISEHNRLYWYRQTLGQGPEFLTYFQNEAQLEKSRLLSDRFSAERPKGSFSTLEIQRTEQGDSAMYLCASKPEHNEAFFGQGTRLTVV.

The DNA for the CDR3 is TGTGCCAGCAGTGTCGGGCTAGCGGGGGCCAACACCGGGGAGCTGTTTTTT. This translates into CASSVGLAGANTGELFF. The chain recombines TRBV6-1 with TRBJ2-2; 10 bases are shared with TRBD2. With V trimmed by 4 bases and J by 2 bases, 7 bases remained unmatched. The germline V gene has CDR1 MNHNS and CDR2 SASEGT. The CDR3 has 17 residues.

This chain uses TRBV7-9 with TRBJ2-3; D may be TRBD1 or TRBD2 (5 bases each). V lost 5 bases and J 2 bases, leaving 14 bases between the germline ends. CDR1 is SEHNR and CDR2 is FQNEAQ in the germline V gene (reference sequence). The CDR3 sequence is 15 residues long. In nucleotides, the CDR3 is TGTGCCAGCAGCCAACTCGGGACCACCACAGATACGCAGTATTTT. This translates into CASSQLGTTTDTQYF.

This chain links TRBV5-1 with TRBJ1-4; a weak D match, TRBD1 (6 bases). The CDR3 loop spans 16 amino acids. Germline CDR1 reads SGHRS; CDR2 reads YFSETQ. V was cut by 3 bases and J by 5 bases, with 17 bases left in between. The CDR3 DNA sequence: TGCGCCAGCAGCTCCAATGCAGGGGTTGAGAATGAAAAACTGTTTTTT. Its translation is CASSSNAGVENEKLFF.

The chain employs TRBV7-2 and TRBJ2-1, with D perhaps matching TRBD1 or TRBD2 (6 bases each). This CDR3 spans 15 amino acids. The V gene lost 2 bases and the J gene lost 0 bases, with 8 bases spanning the gap. Germline lookup yields CDR1 SGHTA and CDR2 FQGNSA. The CDR3 spells CASSLRGLSYNEQFF. CDR3 nucleotide sequence: TGTGCCAGCAGCTTACGGGGGCTCTCCTACAATGAGCAGTTCTTC.

V gene TRBV4-2 combines with J gene TRBJ2-3; either TRBD1 or TRBD2 may fit D (6 bases each). This CDR3 region has 17 residues. Looked up from germline, CDR1 is LGHNA and CDR2 is YNFKEQ. Trimming removed 3 bases at V and 5 bases at J, with 21 bases between. In DNA form, the CDR3 reads TGTGCCAGCAGCCATCAGTCCGGTAGCGGACAGAAAGATACGCAGTATTTT. As protein: CASSHQSGSGQKDTQYF.

The chain recombines TRBV5-4 with TRBJ2-7; TRBD1 matches at 10 bases. V was pared by 4 bases and J by 6 bases, with 7 bases of the junction left unmatched. The CDR3 spans 14 residues. Germline V gives CDR1 SGHNT, CDR2 YYREEE (reference sequence). The DNA for the CDR3 is TGTGCCAGCAGCATCCGGGACAGGGGATCCGAGCAGTACTTC. Residues: CASSIRDRGSEQYF. Variable domain in full (rest from reference TRBV5-4 and TRBJ2-7): ETGVTQSPTHLIKTRGQQVTLRCSSQSGHNTVSWYQQALGQGPQFIFQYYREEENGRGNFPPRFSGLQFPNYSSELNVNALELDDSALYLCASSIRDRGSEQYFGPGTRLTVT.

This clone was detected only a few times. V usage is TRBV19 and J usage is TRBJ2-5; 7 bases are shared with TRBD1. Trimming took 8 bases from V and 4 from J; bases not matched to a gene: 1. The CDR3 sequence is 11 residues long. The germline CDR1 and CDR2 sequences are LNHDA and SQIVND (reference sequence). The DNA of the CDR3 is TGTGCCAGTGCAGGGGGAGAGACCCAGTACTTC. Its translation is CASAGGETQYF.

This chain uses TRBV2 with TRBJ1-5, with a tentative D call TRBD1 (5 bases). V lost 6 bases to trimming and J lost 5 bases, with 14 bases between them. The CDR3 has 14 amino acids. CDR1 is SNHLY, CDR2 FYNNEI, per germline. The chain's CDR3 is CASRHGGVYQPQHF. The CDR3 nucleotides read TGTGCCAGCAGGCACGGGGGGGTTTATCAGCCCCAGCATTTT.

This clone was seen more than once but under ten times. The chain recombines TRBV4-3 with TRBJ2-7; 9 bases are shared with TRBD1. V was pared by 0 bases and J by 5 bases, with 11 bases of the junction left unmatched. This CDR3 has 17 amino acids. Per germline, CDR1 LGHNA and CDR2 YSLEER. Here the CDR3 DNA reads TGCGCCAGCAGCCAAGATGTCGGGACAGGGCTGATAAACGAGCAGTACTTC. Translation gives CASSQDVGTGLINEQYF.